The clone carrying this T cell receptor beta chain was counted many times. Its antigen is not known. A TCRbeta library incorporating unique molecular identifiers was prepared. TCRdb independently ran MiXCR on the PCR reads; one entry per CDR3 protein. This sample yields about 240,000 distinct CDR3 sequences, of which roughly 26% are seen a single time; roughly 2.7% belongs to the top ten. This entry comes from a study of T-cell reconstitution after alpha-beta-depleted transplantation in children. Whole-study results and caveats: Some patients' high day-60 TCRbeta diversity was attributed to recipient cells surviving conditioning. It was newly produced T cells that mostly accounted for T-cell counts and diversity one year after transplant. It was reported that alpha-beta T cells came from several hundred expanded graft clones (about two months after transplant).

The CDR3 totals 18 residues. Trimming left V 3 bases short and J 0 bases short, with 21 bases between. CDR1 is MNHEY and CDR2 is SVGEGT in the germline V gene. The TCR sequence derives from a girl aged 2-15 years with Fanconi anemia, due to receive a stem cell transplant. This material consisted of PBMCs, taken before TCRalphabeta/CD19-depleted stem cell transplant. The chain has TRBV6-2 or TRBV6-3 and TRBJ2-7; no clear D. Here the CDR3 reads CASSYDNSVIRSSYEQYF. The CDR3, as DNA: TGTGCCAGCAGTTATGATAACAGCGTAATTAGGAGCTCCTACGAGCAGTACTTC.